The clone carrying this T cell receptor (beta chain) was counted between two and nine times. The source of the sample is a study of identical twins. In TCRdb, the 5' RACE reads were re-called with MiXCR into one record per CDR3 protein. The sample includes roughly 750,000 distinct CDR3 sequences, around 20% of them seen just once. CDR1 and CDR2 from the germline V gene are SGHDT and YYEEEE. Trimming took 7 bases from V and 4 from J, leaving 15 bases between them. This CDR3 has 15 amino acids. These records were also assigned to another study, of T cells expressing NK-cell markers.

The TCR originated in a woman between 18 and 30 years old in good health. The chain combines TRBV5-6 with TRBJ2-6, with D perhaps matching TRBD1 (6 bases). Sample: PBMCs. CDR3 region: CASGSQGWGANVLTF. The CDR3 DNA reads as TGTGCCAGCGGATCACAGGGTTGGGGGGCCAACGTCCTGACTTTC.